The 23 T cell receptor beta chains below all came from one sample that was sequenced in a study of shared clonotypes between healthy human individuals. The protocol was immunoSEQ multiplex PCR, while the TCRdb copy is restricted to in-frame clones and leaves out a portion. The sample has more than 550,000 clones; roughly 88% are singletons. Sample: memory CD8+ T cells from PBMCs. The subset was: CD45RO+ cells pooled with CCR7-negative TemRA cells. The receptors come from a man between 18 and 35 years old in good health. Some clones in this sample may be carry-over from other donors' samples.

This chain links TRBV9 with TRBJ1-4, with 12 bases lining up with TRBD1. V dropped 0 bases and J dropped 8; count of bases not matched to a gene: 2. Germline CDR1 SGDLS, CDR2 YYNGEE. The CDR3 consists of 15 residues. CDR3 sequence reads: CASSVAGTGGEKLFF. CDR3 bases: TGTGCCAGCAGCGTAGCAGGGACAGGGGGCGAAAAACTGTTTTTT.

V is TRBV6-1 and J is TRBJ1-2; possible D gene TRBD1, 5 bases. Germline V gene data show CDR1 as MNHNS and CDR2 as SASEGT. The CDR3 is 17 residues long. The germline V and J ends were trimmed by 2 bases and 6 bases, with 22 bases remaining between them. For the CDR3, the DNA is TGTGCCAGCAGTGAATATATGAGGGCAGGGAAGGATAATGGCTACACCTTC. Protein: CASSEYMRAGKDNGYTF.

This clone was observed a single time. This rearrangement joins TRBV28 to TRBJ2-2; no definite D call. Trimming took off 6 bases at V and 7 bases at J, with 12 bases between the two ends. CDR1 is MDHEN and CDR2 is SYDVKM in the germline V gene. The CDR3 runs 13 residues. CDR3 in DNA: TGTGCCAGCAGAATAGCTCCGAGCGGGGAGCTGTTTTTT. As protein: CASRIAPSGELFF.

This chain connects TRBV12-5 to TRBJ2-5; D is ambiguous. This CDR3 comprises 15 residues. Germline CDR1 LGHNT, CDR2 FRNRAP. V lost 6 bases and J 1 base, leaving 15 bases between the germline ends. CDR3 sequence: CASGRSSSPQETQYF. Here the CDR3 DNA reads TGTGCTAGTGGGCGTTCCTCTAGTCCCCAAGAGACCCAGTACTTC.

CDR3 in DNA: TGTGCCATCAGGGACATCTATGGCTACACCTTC. This gives the protein CAIRDIYGYTF. This sequence joins TRBV6-5 and TRBJ1-2; possibly TRBD1 for D (6 bases). V was clipped by 10 bases and J by 4 bases, with 10 bases between them. The CDR3 is 11 amino acids. Germline V gene data show CDR1 as MNHEY and CDR2 as SVGAGI.

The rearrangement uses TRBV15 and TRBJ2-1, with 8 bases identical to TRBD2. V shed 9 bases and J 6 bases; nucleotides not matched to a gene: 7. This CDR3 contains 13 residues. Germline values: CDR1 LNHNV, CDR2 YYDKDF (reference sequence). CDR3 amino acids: CATGKRETNEQFF. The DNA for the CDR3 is TGTGCCACTGGGAAGCGGGAGACCAATGAGCAGTTCTTC. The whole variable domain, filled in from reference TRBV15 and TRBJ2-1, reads DAMVIQNPRYQVTQFGKPVTLSCSQTLNHNVMYWYQQKSSQAPKLLFHYYDKDFNNEADTPDNFQSRRPNTSFCFLDIRSPGLGDTAMYLCATGKRETNEQFFGPGTRLTVL.

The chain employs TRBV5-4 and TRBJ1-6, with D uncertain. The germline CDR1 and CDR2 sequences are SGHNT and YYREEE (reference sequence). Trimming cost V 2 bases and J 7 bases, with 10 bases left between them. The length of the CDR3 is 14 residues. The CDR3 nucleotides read TGTGCCAGCAGCTTTAGAGGCGGCAATTCACCCCTCCACTTT. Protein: CASSFRGGNSPLHF.

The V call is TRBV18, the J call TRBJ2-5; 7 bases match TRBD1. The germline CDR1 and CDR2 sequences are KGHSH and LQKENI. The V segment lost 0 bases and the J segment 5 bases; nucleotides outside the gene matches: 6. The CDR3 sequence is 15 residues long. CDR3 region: CASSPPGGAGETQYF. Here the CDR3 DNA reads TGTGCCAGCTCACCACCAGGGGGCGCGGGTGAGACCCAGTACTTC.

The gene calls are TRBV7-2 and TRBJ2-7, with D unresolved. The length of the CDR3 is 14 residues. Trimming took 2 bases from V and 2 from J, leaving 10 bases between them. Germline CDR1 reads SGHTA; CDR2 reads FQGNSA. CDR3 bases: TGTGCCAGCAGCTTATTTCCAAACCCCTACGAGCAGTACTTC. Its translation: CASSLFPNPYEQYF.

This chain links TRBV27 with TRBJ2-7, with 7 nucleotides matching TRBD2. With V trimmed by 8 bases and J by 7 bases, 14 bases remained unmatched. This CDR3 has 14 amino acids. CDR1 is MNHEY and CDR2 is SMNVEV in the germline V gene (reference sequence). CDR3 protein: CASRSGTTSREQYF. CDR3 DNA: TGTGCCAGCCGGAGCGGGACTACCTCACGAGAGCAGTACTTC.

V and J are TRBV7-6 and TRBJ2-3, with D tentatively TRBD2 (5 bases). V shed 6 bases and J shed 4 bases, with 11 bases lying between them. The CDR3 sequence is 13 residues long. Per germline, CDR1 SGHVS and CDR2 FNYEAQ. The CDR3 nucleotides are TGTGCCAGCAGTCGACTGAGGGCAGATACGCAGTATTTT. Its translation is CASSRLRADTQYF.

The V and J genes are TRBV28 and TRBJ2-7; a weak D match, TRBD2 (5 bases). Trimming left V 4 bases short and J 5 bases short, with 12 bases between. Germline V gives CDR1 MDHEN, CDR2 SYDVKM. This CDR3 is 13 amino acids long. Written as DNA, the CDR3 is TGTGCCAGCAGTTCGACTCGGGGAGACGAGCAGTACTTC. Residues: CASSSTRGDEQYF.

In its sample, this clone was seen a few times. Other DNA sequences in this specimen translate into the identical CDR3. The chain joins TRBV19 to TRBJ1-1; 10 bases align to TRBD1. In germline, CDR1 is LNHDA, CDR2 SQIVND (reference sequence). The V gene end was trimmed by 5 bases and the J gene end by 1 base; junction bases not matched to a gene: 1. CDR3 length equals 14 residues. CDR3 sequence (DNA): TGTGCCAGTAGTTGGACAGGGGGGAACACTGAAGCTTTCTTT. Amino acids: CASSWTGGNTEAFF. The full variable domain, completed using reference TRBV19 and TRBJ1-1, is DGGITQSPKYLFRKEGQNVTLSCEQNLNHDAMYWYRQDPGQGLRLIYYSQIVNDFQKGDIAEGYSVSREKKESFPLTVTSAQKNPTAFYLCASSWTGGNTEAFFGQGTRLTVV.

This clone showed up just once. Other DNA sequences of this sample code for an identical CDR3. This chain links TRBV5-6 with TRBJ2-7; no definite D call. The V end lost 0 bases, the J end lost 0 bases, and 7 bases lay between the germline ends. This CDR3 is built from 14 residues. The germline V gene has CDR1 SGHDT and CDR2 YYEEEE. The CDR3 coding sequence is TGTGCCAGCAGCTTGGGGGCAGGCTCCTACGAGCAGTACTTC. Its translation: CASSLGAGSYEQYF.

CDR3 in DNA: TGTGCCATCGGTGGGGGGAATGAGCAGTTCTTC. This encodes CAIGGGNEQFF. The chain recombines TRBV10-3 with TRBJ2-1; the D gene is possibly TRBD2 (6 bases). V lost 8 bases and J lost 7, with 9 bases in between. CDR1 ENHRY and CDR2 SYGVKD come from the germline V gene. The CDR3 spans 11 residues.

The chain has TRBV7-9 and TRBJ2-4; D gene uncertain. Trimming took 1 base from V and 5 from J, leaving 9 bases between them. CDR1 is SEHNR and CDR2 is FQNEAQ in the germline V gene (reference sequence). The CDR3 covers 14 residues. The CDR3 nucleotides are TGTGCCAGCAGCTTAGACCCCTGGGAAAACATTCAGTACTTC. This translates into CASSLDPWENIQYF.

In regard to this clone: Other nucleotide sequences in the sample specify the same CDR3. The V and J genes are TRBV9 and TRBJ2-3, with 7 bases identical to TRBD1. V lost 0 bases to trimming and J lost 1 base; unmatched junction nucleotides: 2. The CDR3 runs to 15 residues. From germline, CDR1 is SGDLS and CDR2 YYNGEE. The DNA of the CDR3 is TGTGCCAGCAGCGTAGGTACAGGGGGCACAGATACGCAGTATTTT. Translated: CASSVGTGGTDTQYF.

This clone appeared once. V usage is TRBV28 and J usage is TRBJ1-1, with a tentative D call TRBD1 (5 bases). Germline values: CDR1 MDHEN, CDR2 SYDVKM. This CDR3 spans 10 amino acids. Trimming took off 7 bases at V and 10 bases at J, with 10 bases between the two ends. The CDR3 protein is CASKGARAFF. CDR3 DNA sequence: TGTGCCAGCAAAGGGGCCAGAGCTTTCTTT.

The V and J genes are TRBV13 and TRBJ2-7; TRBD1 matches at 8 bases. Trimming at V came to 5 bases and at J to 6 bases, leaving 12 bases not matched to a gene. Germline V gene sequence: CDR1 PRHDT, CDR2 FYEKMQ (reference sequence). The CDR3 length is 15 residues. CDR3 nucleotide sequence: TGTGCCAGCAGCATACGACAGGGACAGGTGAGCGAGCAGTACTTC. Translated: CASSIRQGQVSEQYF.

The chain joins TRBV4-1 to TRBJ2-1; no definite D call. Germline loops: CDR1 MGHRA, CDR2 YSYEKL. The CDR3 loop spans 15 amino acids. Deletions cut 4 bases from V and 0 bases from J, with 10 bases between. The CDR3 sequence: CASSLLQTSYNEQFF. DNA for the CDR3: TGCGCCAGCAGCCTGCTACAGACCTCCTACAATGAGCAGTTCTTC.

The CDR3 here is CASSQDSHSGANVLTF. The DNA of the CDR3 is TGCGCCAGCAGCCAAGATAGTCACTCTGGGGCCAACGTCCTGACTTTC. The chain joins TRBV4-3 to TRBJ2-6, with D unresolved. Germline CDR1 is LGHNA and CDR2 is YSLEER. The CDR3 length is 16 residues. Trimming took 0 bases from V and 0 from J, leaving 6 bases between them.

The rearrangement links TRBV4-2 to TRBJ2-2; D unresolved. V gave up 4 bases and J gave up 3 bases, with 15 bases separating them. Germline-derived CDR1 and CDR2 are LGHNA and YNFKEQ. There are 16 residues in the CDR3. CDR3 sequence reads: CASSLFSGGDTGELFF. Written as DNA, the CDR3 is TGTGCCAGCAGCCTTTTTTCTGGCGGAGACACCGGGGAGCTGTTTTTT.

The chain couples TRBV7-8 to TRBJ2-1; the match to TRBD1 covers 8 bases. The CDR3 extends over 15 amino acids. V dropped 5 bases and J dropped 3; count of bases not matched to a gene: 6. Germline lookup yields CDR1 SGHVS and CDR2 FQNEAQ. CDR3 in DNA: TGTGCCAGCAGCCCAGGGGGCACAGGCTACAATGAGCAGTTCTTC. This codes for CASSPGGTGYNEQFF.